These 14 T cell receptor beta chains came from one sample sequenced in a study of T cells after posttransplantation cyclophosphamide. Produced via immunoSEQ multiplex PCR; TCRdb's table is partial and in-frame only. The data contain tens of thousands of clones, around 80% of them singletons. Cyclophosphamide on days +3 and +4 followed busulfan-fludarabine conditioning and a marrow graft. The sequencing here drew on CD4+ T cells sorted from blood, taken 1,700 to 2,000 days after a stem cell transplant with posttransplant cyclophosphamide. Every receptor here comes from a female patient aged 35 to 55 who received an allogeneic stem cell transplant from a related donor, was CMV-positive, and had no GVHD. The T cells may come from the graft donor.

The chain combines TRBV19 with TRBJ2-2; D not resolved. V was trimmed by 5 bases and J by 5 bases, leaving 6 bases between them. The CDR3 runs to 12 residues. The germline gives CDR1 LNHDA, CDR2 SQIVND (reference sequence). The CDR3 here is CASSLLTGELFF. DNA of the CDR3: TGTGCCAGTAGTTTACTAACCGGGGAGCTGTTTTTT.

The genes are TRBV7-9 and TRBJ1-4; 7 bases are a match to TRBD1. The trim removed 5 bases at V and 4 bases at J, leaving 4 bases unmatched. Germline V gives CDR1 SEHNR, CDR2 FQNEAQ (reference sequence). This CDR3 is 14 amino acids long. The CDR3 bases are TGTGCCAGCAGCCCCGGGACAGTTAATGAAAAACTGTTTTTT. It codes for CASSPGTVNEKLFF.

In its sample, this clone was seen once. V gene TRBV10-1 combines with J gene TRBJ1-2; a possible D gene is TRBD1 (5 bases). This CDR3 contains 14 residues. Germline values: CDR1 WNHNN, CDR2 SYGVQD (reference sequence). The germline V and J ends were trimmed by 2 bases and 4 bases, with 11 bases remaining between them. The CDR3 DNA follows: TGCGCCAGCAGTGAGGGGGGGTCTAGCTATGGCTACACCTTC. Translation gives CASSEGGSSYGYTF.

The chain uses TRBV10-3 and TRBJ2-7, with D possibly matching TRBD1 (6 bases). CDR3 length equals 14 residues. V lost 2 bases to trimming and J lost 0 bases, with 8 bases between them. Looked up from germline, CDR1 is ENHRY and CDR2 is SYGVKD. The CDR3 region is CAISEDRNSYEQYF. As DNA, the CDR3 is TGTGCCATCAGTGAGGACAGGAACTCCTACGAGCAGTACTTC.

This clone was detected a few times. The CDR3 spells CASSLAGQGNTEAFF. CDR3 coding DNA: TGCGCCAGCAGCTTGGCCGGACAGGGGAACACTGAAGCTTTCTTT. The V call is TRBV5-1, the J call TRBJ1-1; 8 bases are shared with TRBD1. This CDR3 has 15 residues. Germline V gene data show CDR1 as SGHRS and CDR2 as YFSETQ. V was clipped by 0 bases and J by 1 base; unmatched bases: 2. The variable domain in full, with the rest retrieved from reference TRBV5-1 and TRBJ1-1, is KAGVTQTPRYLIKTRGQQVTLSCSPISGHRSVSWYQQTPGQGLQFLFEYFSETQRNKGNFPGRFSGRQFSNSRSEMNVSTLELGDSALYLCASSLAGQGNTEAFFGQGTRLTVV.

The chain is built from TRBV5-1 and TRBJ1-2; 9 nucleotides match TRBD1. In germline, CDR1 is SGHRS, CDR2 YFSETQ. The V gene end was trimmed by 2 bases and the J gene end by 6 bases; junction bases not matched to a gene: 17. This CDR3 comprises 18 residues. DNA of the CDR3: TGCGCCAGCAGCTTTCTCCCGATGGACAGGGGAGGGGGAGATGGCTACACCTTC. The encoded protein is CASSFLPMDRGGGDGYTF. The whole variable domain, remainder taken from reference TRBV5-1 and TRBJ1-2, is KAGVTQTPRYLIKTRGQQVTLSCSPISGHRSVSWYQQTPGQGLQFLFEYFSETQRNKGNFPGRFSGRQFSNSRSEMNVSTLELGDSALYLCASSFLPMDRGGGDGYTFGSGTRLTVV.

The CDR3: CASSSDRTDLHF. In DNA, the CDR3 is TGTGCCAGCAGTTCGGACAGGACCGACCTCCACTTT. This chain joins TRBV28 and TRBJ1-6; TRBD1 aligns across 7 bases. Germline CDR1 is MDHEN and CDR2 is SYDVKM. The CDR3 totals 12 residues. The junction had 6 bases not matched to a gene; V was cut back by 4 bases and J by 15 bases. Full variable domain (outside the CDR3, taken from reference TRBV28 and TRBJ1-6): DVKVTQSSRYLVKRTGEKVFLECVQDMDHENMFWYRQDPGLGLRLIYFSYDVKMKEKGDIPEGYSVSREKKERFSLILESASTNQTSMYLCASSSDRTDLHFGNGTRLTVT.

The V and J genes are TRBV5-4 and TRBJ1-2; 8 bases line up with TRBD1. This CDR3 is 15 amino acids long. The V and J ends lost 1 base and 5 bases, in that order; junction bases with no gene match: 7. Germline V gene data show CDR1 as SGHNT and CDR2 as YYREEE (reference sequence). DNA of the CDR3: TGTGCCAGCAGCTTGTCAGGACAGGGAGGTTATGGCTACACCTTC. This sequence encodes CASSLSGQGGYGYTF.

The chain is built from TRBV5-1 and TRBJ1-1, with 9 bases matching TRBD1. The germline V gene has CDR1 SGHRS and CDR2 YFSETQ. Unmatched junction bases numbered 5, after V lost 0 bases and J lost 5 bases. The CDR3 contains 15 residues. As DNA, the CDR3 is TGCGCCAGCAGCTTGGGGGACAGGGTTGGGACTGAAGCTTTCTTT. Translating gives CASSLGDRVGTEAFF.

The gene calls are TRBV29-1 and TRBJ2-7; tentatively, D is TRBD2 (5 bases). Germline CDR1 SQVTM, CDR2 ANQGSEA. V dropped 1 base and J dropped 4 bases, with 14 bases sitting between them. CDR3 length equals 14 residues. CDR3 residues: CSVEVTGRLYEQYF. The CDR3, as DNA: TGCAGCGTTGAAGTCACGGGGAGATTATACGAGCAGTACTTC.

This chain connects TRBV5-4 to TRBJ2-3; 12 bases line up with TRBD2. With 4 bases clipped from V and 1 base from J, the junction kept 7 bases outside the gene matches. CDR1 is SGHNT, CDR2 YYREEE, per germline (reference sequence). The CDR3 sequence is 17 residues long. The CDR3 region is CASSPGPSGGGTDTQYF. The CDR3 DNA reads as TGTGCCAGCAGCCCTGGCCCTAGCGGGGGGGGCACAGATACGCAGTATTTT.

J is TRBJ2-1 and V is TRBV9; 9 bases agree with TRBD1. The CDR3 has 16 residues. The junction had 9 bases not matched to a gene; V was cut back by 3 bases and J by 5 bases. The germline V gene has CDR1 SGDLS and CDR2 YYNGEE. Here the CDR3 reads CASSAQRDRANNEQFF. The CDR3 DNA is TGTGCCAGCAGCGCGCAAAGGGACAGGGCTAACAATGAGCAGTTCTTC. Full variable domain (remainder filled in from reference TRBV9 and TRBJ2-1): DSGVTQTPKHLITATGQRVTLRCSPRSGDLSVYWYQQSLDQGLQFLIQYYNGEERAKGNILERFSAQQFPDLHSELNLSSLELGDSALYFCASSAQRDRANNEQFFGPGTRLTVL.

The chain joins TRBV9 to TRBJ2-2; 8 bases are shared with TRBD2. Germline V gene data show CDR1 as SGDLS and CDR2 as YYNGEE. The ends lost 0 bases at V and 4 bases at J; junction bases unmatched: 8. The CDR3 length is 17 residues. The CDR3 DNA is TGTGCCAGCAGCGTAGAAGCGCCGGGGGGGGGCACCGGGGAGCTGTTTTTT. As protein: CASSVEAPGGGTGELFF.

The sample holds one count of this clone. The CDR3: CASRTGTGGTGANVLTF. The CDR3 nucleotides are TGTGCCAGCAGAACCGGGACAGGGGGAACCGGGGCCAACGTCCTGACTTTC. V and J are TRBV28 and TRBJ2-6; 11 nucleotides match TRBD1. From germline, CDR1 is MDHEN and CDR2 SYDVKM. Unmatched junction bases numbered 8, after V lost 6 bases and J lost 4 bases. This CDR3 comprises 17 residues.